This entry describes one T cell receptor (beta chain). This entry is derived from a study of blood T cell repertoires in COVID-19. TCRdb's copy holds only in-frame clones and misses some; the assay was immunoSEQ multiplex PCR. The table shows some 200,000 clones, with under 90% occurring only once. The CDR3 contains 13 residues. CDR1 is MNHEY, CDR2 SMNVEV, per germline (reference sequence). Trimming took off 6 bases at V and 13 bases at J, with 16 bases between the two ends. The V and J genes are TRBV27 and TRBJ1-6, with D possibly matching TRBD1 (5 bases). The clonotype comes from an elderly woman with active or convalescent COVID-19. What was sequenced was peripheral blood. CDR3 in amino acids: CASRGLLLTPLHF. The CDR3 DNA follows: TGTGCCAGCAGGGGACTCCTCCTCACCCCCCTCCACTTT.